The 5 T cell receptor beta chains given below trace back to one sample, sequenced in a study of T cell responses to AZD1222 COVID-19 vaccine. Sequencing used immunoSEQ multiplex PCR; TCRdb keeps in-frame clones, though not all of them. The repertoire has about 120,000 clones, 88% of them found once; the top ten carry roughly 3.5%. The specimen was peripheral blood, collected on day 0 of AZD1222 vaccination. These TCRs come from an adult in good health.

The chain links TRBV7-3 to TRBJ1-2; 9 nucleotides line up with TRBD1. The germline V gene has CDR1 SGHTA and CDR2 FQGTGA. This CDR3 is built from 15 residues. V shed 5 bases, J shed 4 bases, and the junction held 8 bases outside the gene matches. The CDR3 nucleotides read TGTGCCAGCAGCCAACAGGGGGCGCGGGTCTATGGCTACACCTTC. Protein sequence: CASSQQGARVYGYTF.

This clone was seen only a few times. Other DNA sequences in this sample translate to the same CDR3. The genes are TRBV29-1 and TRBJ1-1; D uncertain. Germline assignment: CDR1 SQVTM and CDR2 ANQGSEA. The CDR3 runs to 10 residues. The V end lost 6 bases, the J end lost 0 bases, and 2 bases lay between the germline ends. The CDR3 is CSVLNTEAFF. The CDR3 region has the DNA TGCAGCGTCCTGAACACTGAAGCTTTCTTT.

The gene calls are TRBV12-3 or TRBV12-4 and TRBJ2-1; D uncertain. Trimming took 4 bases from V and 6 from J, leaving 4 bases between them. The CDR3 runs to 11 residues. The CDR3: CASSWRNEQFF. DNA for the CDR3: TGTGCCAGCAGTTGGCGCAATGAGCAGTTCTTC.

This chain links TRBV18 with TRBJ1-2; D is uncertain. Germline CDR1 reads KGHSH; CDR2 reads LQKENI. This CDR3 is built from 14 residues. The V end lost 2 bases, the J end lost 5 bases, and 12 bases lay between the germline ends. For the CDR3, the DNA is TGTGCCAGCTCACCATCGGCATCACCATATGGCTACACCTTC. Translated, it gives CASSPSASPYGYTF.

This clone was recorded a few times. CDR3: CASSLALNYGYTF. CDR3 nucleotides: TGTGCCAGCAGCTTAGCCTTAAACTATGGCTACACCTTC. This chain joins TRBV7-2 and TRBJ1-2; D not resolved. V lost 0 bases and J 2 bases, leaving 4 bases between the germline ends. This CDR3 is 13 amino acids long. Germline lookup yields CDR1 SGHTA and CDR2 FQGNSA.